One sample yielded the 28 T cell receptor beta chains listed below, sequenced in a study of response to subunit inactivated influenza vaccine. Each CDR3 protein gets one entry after TCRdb re-called the RT-PCR reads with MiXCR. The sample records about 500,000 distinct CDR3 sequences, 6.5% to 8% being singletons. The specimen was PBMCs from blood, collected less than 30 months after vaccination. The receptors stem from a man between 45 and 75 years old who received an inactivated influenza vaccine.

This clonotype showed up just a few times. The chain links TRBV7-9 to TRBJ2-4; 11 bases agree with TRBD1. V lost 1 base, J lost 6 bases, and 5 bases stayed unmatched. The CDR3 totals 16 residues. Per germline, CDR1 SEHNR and CDR2 FQNEAQ (reference sequence). The CDR3 reads CASSLGTGGAGNIQYF. CDR3 in DNA: TGTGCCAGCAGCTTAGGGACAGGGGGCGCGGGAAACATTCAGTACTTC.

J is TRBJ2-1 and V is TRBV12-3 or TRBV12-4; 8 positions agree with TRBD2. This CDR3 has 15 amino acids. Trimming took 5 bases from V and 1 from J; bases not matched to a gene: 4. The CDR3: CASSRGGTSYNEQFF. As DNA, the CDR3 is TGTGCCAGCAGTCGGGGGGGGACGTCCTACAATGAGCAGTTCTTC.

In this sample, this clonotype turned up a few times. The chain recombines TRBV7-2 with TRBJ2-5; no clear D gene. There are 13 residues in the CDR3. Trimming took off 0 bases at V and 5 bases at J, with 7 bases between the two ends. The germline CDR1 and CDR2 sequences are SGHTA and FQGNSA. CDR3 nucleotides: TGTGCCAGCAGCTTAGCGAGTCGCGAGACCCAGTACTTC. Protein product: CASSLASRETQYF.

At least ten counts were recorded for this clonotype. The CDR3 loop reads CAIRGQGDTGELFF. In DNA form, the CDR3 reads TGTGCCATCCGAGGACAGGGGGACACCGGGGAGCTGTTTTTT. This chain links TRBV10-3 with TRBJ2-2; 10 bases map to TRBD1. CDR1 and CDR2 (germline): ENHRY, SYGVKD. The CDR3 consists of 14 residues. Trimming removed 8 bases from V and 3 bases from J; junction bases left unmatched: 3.

There are a few counts of this clonotype. The chain recombines TRBV4-3 with TRBJ1-2, with D perhaps matching TRBD1 (5 bases). Trimming shortened V by 4 bases and J by 8 bases, and 20 bases separated the two germline ends. The CDR3 has 15 amino acids. Germline V gene sequence: CDR1 LGHNA, CDR2 YSLEER. The CDR3 coding sequence is TGCGCCAGCAGCCCAACCGGACACCTGGAAGGCGGCTACACCTTC. It specifies CASSPTGHLEGGYTF.

The chain recombines TRBV12-3 or TRBV12-4 with TRBJ2-7; 8 nucleotides line up with TRBD2. The CDR3 sequence is 16 residues long. Trimming cost V 5 bases and J 6 bases; bases outside gene matches: 15. In DNA, the CDR3 is TGTGCCAGCAGTCCTAGGCGGCTAGCGGGTGGGTTCGAGCAGTACTTC. Its translation: CASSPRRLAGGFEQYF.

This clonotype was found a few times. The V and J genes are TRBV29-1 and TRBJ2-7; 7 bases map to TRBD1. Per germline, CDR1 SQVTM and CDR2 ANQGSEA. The length of the CDR3 is 13 residues. The V gene end was trimmed by 5 bases and the J gene end by 3 bases; junction bases not matched to a gene: 7. In DNA form, the CDR3 reads TGCAGCGTTCAGACAGGGATTAGCTACGAGCAGTACTTC. Translating it yields CSVQTGISYEQYF.

The V and J genes are TRBV4-2 and TRBJ2-2, with 8 bases fitting TRBD2. There are 17 residues in the CDR3. The V gene's germline CDR1 is LGHNA and CDR2 YNFKEQ. With V trimmed by 0 bases and J by 5 bases, 8 bases remained unmatched. CDR3 coding DNA: TGTGCCAGCAGCCAAGATCTCGGTAGCGGGGTTACCGGGGAGCTGTTTTTT. Protein: CASSQDLGSGVTGELFF.

This clonotype has more than one count but fewer than ten. CDR3 coding DNA: TGTGCCAGCAGTCAGGGGCAGGGCCAGCCCCAGCATTTT. Amino acid sequence: CASSQGQGQPQHF. The J gene is TRBJ1-5, the V gene TRBV25-1; perhaps TRBD1 as D (6 bases). V was shortened by 5 bases and J by 7 bases, with 12 bases between the two germline ends. The CDR3 has 13 residues. Looked up from germline, CDR1 is MGHDK and CDR2 is SYGVNS.

In its sample, this clonotype was seen a few times. The V and J genes are TRBV5-5 and TRBJ2-3, with no clear D. The germline V gene has CDR1 SGHKS and CDR2 YYEKEE (reference sequence). The length of the CDR3 is 15 residues. The V end was cut by 1 base, the J end by 0 bases, with 9 bases between. The CDR3 sequence is CASSLWPSSTDTQYF. The DNA for the CDR3 is TGTGCCAGCAGCTTGTGGCCCTCAAGCACAGATACGCAGTATTTT.

This clonotype was detected ten times or more. The rearrangement joins TRBV20-1 to TRBJ2-4, with TRBD2 matching over 11 bases. This CDR3 is 17 amino acids long. Losses at the gene ends were 2 bases for V and 0 bases for J; bases not matched to a gene: 6. Germline V gene lookup returns CDR1 DFQATT and CDR2 SNEGSKA (reference sequence). The CDR3 DNA sequence: TGCAGTGCTAGATCAGGGACTAGCGGAAAAGCCAAAAACATTCAGTACTTC. Translating gives CSARSGTSGKAKNIQYF.

The sample holds a few counts of this clonotype. This chain links TRBV14 with TRBJ1-1; D ambiguous. There are 12 residues in the CDR3. Germline V CDR1 and CDR2: SGHDN, FVKESK. Trimming shortened V by 4 bases and J by 1 base, and 4 bases separated the two germline ends. The CDR3 DNA follows: TGTGCCAGCAGCCGTCCGAACACTGAAGCTTTCTTT. This gives the protein CASSRPNTEAFF.

This clonotype occurred many times. The rearrangement joins TRBV7-6 to TRBJ2-1, with unresolved D. CDR1 and CDR2 (germline): SGHVS, FNYEAQ. Trimming cost V 5 bases and J 8 bases, with 10 bases left between them. CDR3 length: 12 residues. CDR3 bases: TGTGCCAGCAGCCCCTCGGTGGATGAGCAGTTCTTC. Protein sequence: CASSPSVDEQFF.

This clonotype was observed a handful of times. The chain uses TRBV7-8 and TRBJ2-1; 12 bases line up with TRBD2. In germline, CDR1 is SGHVS, CDR2 FQNEAQ. The CDR3 has 17 amino acids. With 1 base clipped from V and 4 bases from J, the junction kept 5 bases outside the gene matches. The CDR3 nucleotides read TGTGCCAGCAGCTTAGGGGCTAGCGGGGGGGTATACAATGAGCAGTTCTTC. Translated: CASSLGASGGVYNEQFF.

This chain links TRBV4-3 with TRBJ1-5, with TRBD1 matching 10 bases. J lost 6 bases, V lost 2 bases, and 13 bases had no gene match. CDR1 LGHNA and CDR2 YSLEER come from the germline V gene. CDR3 length: 18 residues. CDR3 sequence reads: CASSQTLGDRGSSQPQHF. The DNA for the CDR3 is TGCGCCAGCAGCCAAACCCTTGGGGACAGGGGAAGTAGTCAGCCCCAGCATTTT.

The gene calls are TRBV4-3 and TRBJ1-4; D may be TRBD1 (5 bases). This CDR3 has 15 amino acids. Trimming cost V 3 bases and J 4 bases, with 12 bases left between them. The germline V gene has CDR1 LGHNA and CDR2 YSLEER. The CDR3, as DNA: TGCGCCAGCAGCCAGAGCCGGGGCCTTAATGAAAAACTGTTTTTT. It yields the protein CASSQSRGLNEKLFF.

This clonotype was seen more than once but under ten times. The CDR3 DNA reads TGCAGTGCAGATTGGGATACGCAGTATTTT. Translation gives CSADWDTQYF. The J gene is TRBJ2-3, the V gene TRBV20-1; D ambiguous. Trimming removed 6 bases at V and 6 bases at J, with 7 bases between. The CDR3 consists of 10 residues. Germline V gene data show CDR1 as DFQATT and CDR2 as SNEGSKA (reference sequence).

This clonotype was counted many times. The genes are TRBV28 and TRBJ2-3; 8 bases fit TRBD1. This CDR3 contains 16 residues. Looked up from germline, CDR1 is MDHEN and CDR2 is SYDVKM. Germline trimming cut 5 bases from V and 4 bases from J; bases unmatched to any gene: 11. The CDR3 sequence: CASSITGTGSPDTQYF. The CDR3 DNA sequence: TGTGCCAGCAGTATAACCGGGACAGGTAGTCCAGATACGCAGTATTTT.

This clonotype appeared a single time. The chain uses TRBV7-2 and TRBJ2-7, with 10 bases aligning to TRBD2. The CDR3 is 14 amino acids. CDR1 SGHTA and CDR2 FQGNSA come from the germline V gene. J was trimmed by 5 bases and V by 3 bases; bases with no gene match: 4. In nucleotides, the CDR3 is TGTGCCAGCAGCTTCCAACTAGCGGGAAACGAGCAGTACTTC. Encoded protein: CASSFQLAGNEQYF.

V is TRBV7-2 and J is TRBJ2-1, with D tentatively TRBD1 or TRBD2 (6 bases each). The germline V gene encodes CDR1 SGHTA and CDR2 FQGNSA. The V and J ends lost 5 bases and 0 bases respectively, with 14 bases between them. The length of the CDR3 is 16 residues. The CDR3 sequence: CASSPRGGSSYNEQFF. DNA of the CDR3: TGTGCCAGCAGCCCGAGAGGGGGGAGCTCCTACAATGAGCAGTTCTTC. The full variable domain, rest sourced from reference TRBV7-2 and TRBJ2-1, is GAGVSQSPSNKVTEKGKDVELRCDPISGHTALYWYRQSLGQGLEFLIYFQGNSAPDKSGLPSDRFSAERTGGSVSTLTIQRTQQEDSAVYLCASSPRGGSSYNEQFFGPGTRLTVL.

This clonotype has at least ten counts. The rearrangement uses TRBV6-2 or TRBV6-3 and TRBJ2-3, with D possibly TRBD1 on 5 matching bases. Per the germline V gene, CDR1 is MNHEY and CDR2 is SVGEGT. Trimming pared 3 bases from V and 2 bases from J, leaving 9 bases between. The CDR3 runs 14 residues. The CDR3 region has the DNA TGTGCCAGCAGTTATGGGGCTTTCACAGATACGCAGTATTTT. Its translation is CASSYGAFTDTQYF.

The table lists this clonotype with a few counts. The rearrangement links TRBV2 to TRBJ2-5; perhaps TRBD2 as D (6 bases). This CDR3 region has 13 residues. V was pared by 4 bases and J by 5 bases, with 11 bases between. CDR1 and CDR2 from the germline V gene are SNHLY and FYNNEI. CDR3 DNA: TGTGCCAGCAGTGTAAAAGGGAGGGAGACCCAGTACTTC. Residues: CASSVKGRETQYF.

The chain carries TRBV4-2 and TRBJ1-4; 7 nucleotides agree with TRBD1. Germline lookup yields CDR1 LGHNA and CDR2 YNFKEQ. The CDR3 length is 16 residues. The V gene end was trimmed by 3 bases and the J gene end by 0 bases; junction bases not matched to a gene: 4. The CDR3 DNA is TGTGCCAGCAGCCAGGGGACAGCAGCAACTAATGAAAAACTGTTTTTT. Translated, it gives CASSQGTAATNEKLFF.

This clonotype was detected only a few times. The V and J genes are TRBV6-1 and TRBJ2-2; D might be TRBD2 (5 bases). V shed 6 bases and J shed 1 base, with 15 bases lying between them. Germline V gene sequence: CDR1 MNHNS, CDR2 SASEGT. This CDR3 is built from 16 residues. In DNA form, the CDR3 reads TGTGCCAGCAGCAGAGGGCGGCCCGAGAACACCGGGGAGCTGTTTTTT. It yields the protein CASSRGRPENTGELFF.

This clonotype occurred many times. The chain links TRBV5-1 to TRBJ2-1; D possibly uses TRBD1 or TRBD2 (5 bases each). Looked up from germline, CDR1 is SGHRS and CDR2 is YFSETQ. V was clipped by 4 bases and J by 4 bases, with 15 bases between them. The CDR3 extends over 15 amino acids. This CDR3 reads CASSIPGTQYNEQFF. The CDR3 DNA reads as TGCGCCAGCAGCATCCCCGGGACCCAGTACAATGAGCAGTTCTTC.

The rearrangement joins TRBV12-3 or TRBV12-4 to TRBJ1-2; a weak D match, TRBD1 (5 bases). The CDR3 spans 14 residues. The ends were cut back, 5 bases at V and 4 bases at J, with 14 bases in the middle. This CDR3 is CASSPPGTVYGYTF. The CDR3 region has the DNA TGTGCCAGCAGTCCCCCCGGGACGGTCTATGGCTACACCTTC.

The chain employs TRBV3-1 and TRBJ2-2; TRBD1 agrees at 10 bases. The ends lost 4 bases at V and 5 bases at J; junction bases unmatched: 7. The CDR3 runs to 16 residues. Germline CDR1 LGHDT, CDR2 YNNKEL (reference sequence). DNA for the CDR3: TGTGCCAGCAGCCGGCGAGGGACAGGGGTAACCGGGGAGCTGTTTTTT. Translated, it gives CASSRRGTGVTGELFF.

This clonotype was seen a few times. V gene TRBV6-1 combines with J gene TRBJ2-2; the D is unclear. The CDR3 contains 15 residues. Between the trimmed V and J ends, which lost 7 bases and 2 bases, there was a span of 14 bases. CDR1 and CDR2 (germline): MNHNS, SASEGT. DNA for the CDR3: TGTGCCAGCACTCGGGTTTTGAGTAACACCGGGGAGCTGTTTTTT. This encodes CASTRVLSNTGELFF.